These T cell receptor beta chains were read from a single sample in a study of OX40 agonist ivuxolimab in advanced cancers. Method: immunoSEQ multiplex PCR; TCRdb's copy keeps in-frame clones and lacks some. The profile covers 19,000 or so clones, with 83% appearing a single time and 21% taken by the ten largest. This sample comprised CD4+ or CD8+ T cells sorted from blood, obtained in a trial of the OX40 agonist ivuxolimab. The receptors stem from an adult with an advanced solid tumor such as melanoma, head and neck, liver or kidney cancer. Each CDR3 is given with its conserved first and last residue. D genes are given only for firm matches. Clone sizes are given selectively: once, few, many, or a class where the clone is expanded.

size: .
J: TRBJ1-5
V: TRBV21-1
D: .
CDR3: CASMGSNQPQHF
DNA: TGTGCCAGCATGGGGAGCAATCAGCCCCAGCATTTT

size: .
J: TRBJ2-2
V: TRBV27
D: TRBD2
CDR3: CATIGAGGPGELFF
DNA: TGTGCCACCATTGGGGCGGGAGGCCCCGGGGAGCTGTTTTTT

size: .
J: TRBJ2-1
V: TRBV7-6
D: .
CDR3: CASSLTGQGGWDEQFF
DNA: TGTGCCAGCAGCTTAACAGGGCAAGGTGGATGGGATGAGCAGTTCTTC

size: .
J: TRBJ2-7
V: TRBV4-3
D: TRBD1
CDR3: CASSQDGQGDEQYF
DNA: TGCGCCAGCAGCCAAGATGGACAGGGCGACGAGCAGTACTTC

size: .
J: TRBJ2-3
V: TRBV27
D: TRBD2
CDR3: CASSSWTSGSSDTQYF
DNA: TGTGCCAGCAGTTCGTGGACTAGCGGGAGTTCAGATACGCAGTATTTT

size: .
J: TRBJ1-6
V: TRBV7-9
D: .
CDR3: CASSSGPTESPLHF
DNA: TGTGCCAGCAGCTCTGGCCCTACTGAATCACCCCTCCACTTT

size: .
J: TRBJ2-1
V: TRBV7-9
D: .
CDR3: CASSPDSNNEQFF
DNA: TGTGCCAGCAGCCCAGACAGCAACAATGAGCAGTTCTTC

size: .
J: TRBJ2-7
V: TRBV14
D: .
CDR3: CASSQDRGTYEQYF
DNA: TGTGCCAGCAGCCAAGATAGGGGAACCTACGAGCAGTACTTC

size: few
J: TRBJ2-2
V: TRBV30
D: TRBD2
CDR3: CAWSALAGEAGELFF
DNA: TGTGCCTGGAGTGCGCTAGCGGGAGAGGCCGGGGAGCTGTTTTTT

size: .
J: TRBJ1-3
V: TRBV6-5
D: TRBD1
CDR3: CASSSQGERGNTIYF
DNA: TGTGCCAGCAGCTCCCAGGGGGAAAGGGGAAACACCATATATTTT

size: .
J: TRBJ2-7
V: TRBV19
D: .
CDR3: CASSPTPLSSYEQYF
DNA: TGTGCCAGTAGTCCTACCCCTTTGAGCTCCTACGAGCAGTACTTC

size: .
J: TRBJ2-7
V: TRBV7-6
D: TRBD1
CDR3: CASSLISTGTNEQYF
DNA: TGTGCCAGCAGCTTAATTTCGACAGGGACCAACGAGCAGTACTTC

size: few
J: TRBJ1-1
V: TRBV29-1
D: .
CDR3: CSVVGSSEAFF
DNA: TGCAGCGTTGTAGGGTCCTCTGAAGCTTTCTTT

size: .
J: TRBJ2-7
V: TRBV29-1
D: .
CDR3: CSVSGNYEQYF
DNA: TGCAGCGTATCGGGAAACTACGAGCAGTACTTC

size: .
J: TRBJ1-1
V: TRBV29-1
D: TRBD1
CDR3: CSVSTGTGMNTEAFF
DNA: TGCAGCGTTTCTACCGGGACAGGGATGAACACTGAAGCTTTCTTT